The present TCR beta chain was sequenced within a study of T cells expressing NK-cell markers. Study details: Repertoires of TCR beta were obtained from T cells sorted as CD3+CD56+NKG2C+, CD3+CD56+NKG2C- and CD3+CD56-NKG2C+. There were seven HCMV-seropositive donors and one seronegative donor among the eight sequenced.

On this clonotype: The antigen is undetermined.

For TCR beta, cDNA was produced by 5'RACE template switching with UMIs. Each CDR3 protein gets one entry in TCRdb, which reprocessed the 5' RACE reads and gives no DNA. The sample's table shows fewer than 400,000 distinct CDR3 sequences. The CDR3 consists of 13 residues. Germline V gives CDR1 MNHEY, CDR2 SVGAGI. Study-level findings and limits: As a fraction of CD8+ T cells, dominant NKG2C+ clonotypes reached roughly 1.0-7.5% in 5 to 7 donors.

The receptor was derived from a man between 18 and 69 years old in good health. The chain couples TRBV6-5 to TRBJ1-6. The sample was blood T cells: a sorted CD56 or NKG2C T cell subset, CD4+ or CD8+ T cells, or bulk PBMC T cells (not recorded which). The chain's CDR3 is CASSYDGNSPLHF.